The subject of this entry is one T cell receptor (beta chain). Its cognate antigen is unknown. Generated by immunoSEQ multiplex PCR, the TCRdb table keeps only in-frame clones and is missing some. The sample consists of some 20,000 clones, more than 60% of them appearing once. These data originate in a study of somatic mutations in cytotoxic T cells in rheumatoid arthritis. The wider study: Certain V beta antibody-stained T-cell populations, V beta1+ cells sequenced for TCRB among them, were flow-sorted to nearly 100% purity.

This CDR3 contains 16 residues. Germline V gives CDR1 MDHEN, CDR2 SYDVKM. Germline trimming cut 2 bases from V and 2 bases from J; bases unmatched to any gene: 6. Findings of the study overall: Within 8 of 65 patients, the single biggest CD8+ clone made up more than 20% of CD8+ cells. Increasing age coincided with elevated CD8+ clonality among rheumatoid arthritis patients, though not among healthy controls. TRBV07 appeared slightly underrepresented in the rheumatoid arthritis patients. That finding was not adjusted to account for multiple comparisons.

Sequenced: CD8+ T cells sorted from blood. The sequence came from a woman aged 60-75 years in good health. The rearrangement links TRBV28 to TRBJ2-7; 10 bases are shared with TRBD2. The CDR3 DNA sequence: TGTGCCAGCAGTTTAGCCAGCGGGGGGGGTCCCTACGAGCAGTACTTC. Amino acid sequence: CASSLASGGGPYEQYF.